This is a list of T cell receptor beta chains from one sample in a study of neurological immune-mediated disorders. TCRdb fed the 5' RACE reads into MiXCR, producing one record per CDR3 protein. The repertoire holds tens of thousands of distinct CDR3 sequences, with 3% to 4% as singletons. The sample was PBMCs. These receptors all stem from a man in his 60s with multiple sclerosis. The CDR3 runs from the conserved cysteine through the conserved F or W. D genes are given only for firm matches. Expanded clones are given a class, and other clones once, few, many or no size at all.

-	many	TRBJ1-1	TRBV20-1	CSARGGTINTEAFF	TGCAGTGCTAGGGGCGGGACGATTAACACTGAAGCTTTCTTT
TRBD2	many	TRBJ2-5	TRBV4-1	CASSPSGLAGVRQETQYF	TGCGCCAGCAGCCCTAGCGGACTAGCGGGGGTTCGCCAAGAGACCCAGTACTTC
-	many	TRBJ2-7	TRBV7-9	CASSPPPGHFSYEQYF	TGTGCCAGCAGCCCGCCGCCGGGACACTTCTCCTACGAGCAGTACTTC
-	many	TRBJ2-7	TRBV2	CATEGRRATEQYF	TGTGCCACTGAAGGACGCAGGGCAACCGAGCAGTACTTC
TRBD1	many	TRBJ2-7	TRBV20-1	CSAARDRGRISYEQYF	TGCAGTGCTGCCCGGGACAGGGGGCGGATCTCCTACGAGCAGTACTTC
-	many	TRBJ1-2	TRBV25-1	CASRHGRNGYTF	TGTGCCAGCAGACACGGTCGAAATGGCTACACCTTC
-	many	TRBJ2-3	TRBV6-4	CASSDSGTGPTDTQYF	TGTGCCAGCAGTGACTCCGGAACGGGGCCCACAGATACGCAGTATTTT
-	many	TRBJ2-7	TRBV28	CASITLRDSAEQYF	TGTGCCAGCATCACCCTCCGGGACTCGGCCGAGCAGTACTTC
-	many	TRBJ2-5	TRBV20-1	CSARPSGVETQYF	TGCAGTGCGAGGCCGTCGGGGGTGGAGACCCAGTACTTC
-	many	TRBJ1-1	TRBV5-1	CASSEWMNTEAFF	TGCGCCAGCAGCGAGTGGATGAACACTGAAGCTTTCTTT
-	many	TRBJ2-5	TRBV18	CASSPDAGNQETQYF	TGTGCCAGCTCACCAGATGCGGGAAACCAAGAGACCCAGTACTTC
TRBD2	many	TRBJ2-7	TRBV25-1	CASSDPREGSYEQYF	TGTGCCAGCAGTGACCCCCGGGAGGGCTCCTACGAGCAGTACTTC
TRBD1	many	TRBJ1-2	TRBV6-6	CASSWTGNSYGYTF	TGTGCCAGCAGCTGGACAGGGAATAGCTATGGCTACACCTTC
TRBD1	many	TRBJ1-2	TRBV6-6	CASSKGQGSYGYTF	TGTGCCAGCAGTAAGGGACAGGGTTCGTATGGCTACACCTTC
-	many	TRBJ2-6	TRBV28	CASSLYLPGANVLTF	TGTGCCAGCAGTTTATACCTGCCTGGGGCCAACGTCCTGACTTTC
TRBD1	many	TRBJ1-1	TRBV27	CASSVYRGRGEAFF	TGTGCCAGCAGTGTCTACAGGGGGCGAGGCGAAGCTTTCTTT
-	many	TRBJ2-1	TRBV5-1	CASSLTWERAYNEQFF	TGCGCCAGCAGCTTGACATGGGAGCGGGCCTACAATGAGCAGTTCTTC
TRBD2	many	TRBJ2-1	TRBV28	CASSLGSGVYNEQFF	TGTGCCAGCAGTTTAGGTAGCGGGGTTTACAATGAGCAGTTCTTC
-	many	TRBJ1-1	TRBV20-1	CSAPKGGGTEAFF	TGCAGTGCACCAAAGGGCGGGGGCACTGAAGCTTTCTTT
-	many	TRBJ1-1	TRBV12-3/TRBV12-4	CASSSRVDTEAFF	TGTGCCAGCAGTTCCAGGGTGGACACTGAAGCTTTCTTT
-	many	TRBJ2-1	TRBV10-2	CASRQGPYNEQFF	TGCGCCAGCAGGCAGGGCCCCTACAATGAGCAGTTCTTC
-	many	TRBJ1-5	TRBV5-6	CASSWSGDQPQHF	TGTGCCAGCAGCTGGTCGGGGGATCAGCCCCAGCATTTT
-	-	TRBJ2-5	TRBV19	CASSLRDTQETQYF	TGTGCCAGTAGTTTACGTGATACTCAAGAGACCCAGTACTTC
-	medium-sized	TRBJ2-2	TRBV25-1	CASRTPGSGGFGELFF	TGTGCCAGCAGGACTCCGGGTAGCGGAGGCTTTGGGGAGCTGTTTTTT
-	many	TRBJ2-2	TRBV10-1	CASRSGSNTGELFF	TGCGCCAGCAGGTCGGGGTCGAACACCGGGGAGCTGTTTTTT
TRBD2	many	TRBJ2-1	TRBV6-2/TRBV6-3	CASSYSPGGPRDEQFF	TGTGCCAGCAGTTACTCGCCGGGGGGGCCCAGGGATGAGCAGTTCTTC
-	many	TRBJ2-1	TRBV5-1	CASSLGPENEQFF	TGCGCCAGCAGCTTGGGCCCGGAAAATGAGCAGTTCTTC
-	-	TRBJ1-4	TRBV20-1	CSASKQKATNEKLFF	TGCAGTGCTAGTAAACAGAAAGCAACTAATGAAAAACTGTTTTTT
-	many	TRBJ1-4	TRBV5-1	CASSSTGTKSVGEKLFF	TGCGCCAGCAGCTCCACAGGAACTAAATCTGTTGGGGAAAAACTGTTTTTT
TRBD1	many	TRBJ2-7	TRBV20-1	CSAWGGQGTNEQYF	TGCAGTGCCTGGGGCGGACAGGGGACCAACGAGCAGTACTTC
-	many	TRBJ2-3	TRBV20-1	CSARDFSGTDTQYF	TGCAGTGCTAGAGATTTTAGCGGCACAGATACGCAGTATTTT
-	many	TRBJ1-2	TRBV12-3/TRBV12-4	CASSGRDGYTF	TGTGCCAGCAGCGGACGGGATGGCTACACCTTC
-	many	TRBJ1-2	TRBV12-3/TRBV12-4	CASYFRVGYGYTF	TGTGCCAGCTATTTCAGGGTTGGCTATGGCTACACCTTC
-	many	TRBJ1-1	TRBV6-2/TRBV6-3	CASSYETEAFF	TGTGCCAGCAGTTATGAAACTGAAGCTTTCTTT
-	many	TRBJ2-2	TRBV28	CATNREIVTGELFF	TGTGCCACCAACAGGGAAATCGTCACCGGGGAGCTGTTTTTT
-	many	TRBJ2-5	TRBV11-2	CASSLKLEGGGDF	TGTGCCAGCAGCTTAAAGCTAGAGGGGGGTGGCGACTTC
-	many	TRBJ1-1	TRBV15	CATSSSRRAEAFF	TGTGCCACCAGCAGCAGTAGACGGGCTGAAGCTTTCTTT
-	many	TRBJ2-3	TRBV7-2	CASKAMTSTDTQYF	TGTGCCAGCAAGGCTATGACTAGCACAGATACGCAGTATTTT
-	many	TRBJ2-7	TRBV5-1	CASSLDVLTSGEQYF	TGCGCCAGCAGCTTGGACGTCCTAACTTCGGGAGAGCAGTACTTC
TRBD1	many	TRBJ1-6	TRBV25-1	CASSEFRGQNSPLHF	TGTGCCAGCAGTGAATTCAGGGGGCAAAATTCACCCCTCCACTTT
-	-	TRBJ1-1	TRBV28	CASTLGRGSTEAFF	TGTGCCAGCACTTTGGGTCGGGGGAGTACTGAAGCTTTCTTT
TRBD1	few	TRBJ2-7	TRBV27	CASSLSRPGTGGYEQYF	TGTGCCAGCAGTTTATCCCGACCCGGGACAGGGGGCTACGAGCAGTACTTC
-	many	TRBJ1-2	TRBV5-5	CASSLVGGDYGYTF	TGTGCCAGCAGCCTCGTGGGGGGAGACTATGGCTACACCTTC
-	many	TRBJ1-5	TRBV20-1	CSARAGSYSNQPQHF	TGCAGTGCTAGAGCAGGGAGTTATAGCAATCAGCCCCAGCATTTT
-	many	TRBJ1-5	TRBV6-6	CASRHLSAVSNQPQHF	TGTGCCAGCAGACACCTTTCGGCTGTGAGCAATCAGCCCCAGCATTTT
-	-	TRBJ2-7	TRBV20-1	CSATVGGRAYEQYF	TGCAGTGCTACAGTGGGAGGCAGGGCCTACGAGCAGTACTTC
-	many	TRBJ2-1	TRBV5-1	CASSLAGRRINEQFF	TGCGCCAGCAGCTTAGCTGGACGGAGAATTAATGAGCAGTTCTTC
TRBD1	-	TRBJ1-1	TRBV20-1	CSADRGPNTEAFF	TGCAGTGCTGATAGGGGGCCTAACACTGAAGCTTTCTTT
-	many	TRBJ2-3	TRBV7-9	CASSLTSGDTQYF	TGTGCCAGCAGCTTGACCAGCGGAGATACGCAGTATTTT
TRBD1	many	TRBJ2-1	TRBV20-1	CSARDQQGTNNEQFF	TGCAGTGCTAGAGATCAACAGGGGACCAACAATGAGCAGTTCTTC